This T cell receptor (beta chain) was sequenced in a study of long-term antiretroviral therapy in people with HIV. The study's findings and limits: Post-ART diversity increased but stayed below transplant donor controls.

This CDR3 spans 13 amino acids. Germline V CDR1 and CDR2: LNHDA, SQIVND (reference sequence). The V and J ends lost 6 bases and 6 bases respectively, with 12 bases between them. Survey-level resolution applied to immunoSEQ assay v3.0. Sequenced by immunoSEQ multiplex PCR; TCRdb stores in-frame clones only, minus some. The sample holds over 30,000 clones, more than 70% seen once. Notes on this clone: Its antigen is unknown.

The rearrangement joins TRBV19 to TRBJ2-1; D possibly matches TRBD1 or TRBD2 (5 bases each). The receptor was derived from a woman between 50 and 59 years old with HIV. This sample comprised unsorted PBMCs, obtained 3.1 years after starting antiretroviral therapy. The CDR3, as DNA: TGTGCCAGTAGCGGGGCATTGGGCAATGAGCAGTTCTTC. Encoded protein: CASSGALGNEQFF.